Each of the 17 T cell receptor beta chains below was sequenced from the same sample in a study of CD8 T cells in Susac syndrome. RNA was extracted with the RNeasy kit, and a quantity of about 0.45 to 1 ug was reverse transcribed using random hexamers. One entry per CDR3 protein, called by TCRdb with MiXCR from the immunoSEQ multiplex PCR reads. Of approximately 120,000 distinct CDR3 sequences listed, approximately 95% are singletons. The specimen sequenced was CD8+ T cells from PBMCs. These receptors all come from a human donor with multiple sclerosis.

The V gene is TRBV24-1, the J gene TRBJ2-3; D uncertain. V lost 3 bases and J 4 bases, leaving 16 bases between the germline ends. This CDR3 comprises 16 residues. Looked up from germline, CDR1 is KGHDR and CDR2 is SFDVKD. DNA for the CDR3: TGTGCCACCAGTGATAAAGGACCGAGGACCGCAGATACGCAGTATTTT. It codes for CATSDKGPRTADTQYF.

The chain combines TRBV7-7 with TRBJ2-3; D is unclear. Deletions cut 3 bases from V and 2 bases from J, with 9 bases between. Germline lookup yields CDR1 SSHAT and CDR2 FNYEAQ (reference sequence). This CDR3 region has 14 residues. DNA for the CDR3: TGTGCCAGCAGCTTGACCCGCTCCACAGATACGCAGTATTTT. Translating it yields CASSLTRSTDTQYF.

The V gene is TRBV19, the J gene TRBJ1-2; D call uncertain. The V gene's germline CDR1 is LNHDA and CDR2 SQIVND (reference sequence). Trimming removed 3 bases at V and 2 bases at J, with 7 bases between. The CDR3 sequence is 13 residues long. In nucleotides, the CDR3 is TGTGCCAGTAGTATGTCAGAAAACTATGGCTACACCTTC. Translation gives CASSMSENYGYTF.

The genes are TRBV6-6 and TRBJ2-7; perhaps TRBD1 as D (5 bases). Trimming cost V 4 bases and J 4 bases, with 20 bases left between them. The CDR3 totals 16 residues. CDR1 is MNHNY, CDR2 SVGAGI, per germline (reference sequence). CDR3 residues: CASSSIDPSRGYEQYF. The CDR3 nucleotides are TGTGCCAGCAGTTCCATAGATCCTTCAAGGGGTTACGAGCAGTACTTC.

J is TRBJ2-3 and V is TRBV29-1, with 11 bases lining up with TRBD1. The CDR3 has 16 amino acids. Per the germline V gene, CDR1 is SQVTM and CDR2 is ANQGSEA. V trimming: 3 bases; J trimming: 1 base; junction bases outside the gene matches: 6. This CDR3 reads CSVDGRGQGGTDTQYF. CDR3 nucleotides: TGCAGCGTTGATGGCAGGGGACAGGGGGGCACAGATACGCAGTATTTT.

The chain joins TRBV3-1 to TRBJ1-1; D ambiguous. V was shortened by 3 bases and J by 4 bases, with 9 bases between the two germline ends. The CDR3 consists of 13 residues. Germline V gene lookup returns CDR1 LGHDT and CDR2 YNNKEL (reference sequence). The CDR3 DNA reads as TGTGCCAGCAGCCATGGGCGGACCACTGAAGCTTTCTTT. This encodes CASSHGRTTEAFF.

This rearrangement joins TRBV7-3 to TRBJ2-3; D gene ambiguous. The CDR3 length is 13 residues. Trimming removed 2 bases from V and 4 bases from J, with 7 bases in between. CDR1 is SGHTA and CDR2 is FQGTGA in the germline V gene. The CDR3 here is CASSLEAPDTQYF. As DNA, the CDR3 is TGTGCCAGCAGCTTAGAAGCGCCAGATACGCAGTATTTT.

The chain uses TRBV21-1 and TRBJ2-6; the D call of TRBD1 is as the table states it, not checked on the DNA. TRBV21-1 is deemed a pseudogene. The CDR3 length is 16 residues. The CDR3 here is CASSKGPGAGANVLTF. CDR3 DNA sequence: TGTGCCAGCAGCAAAGGTCCCGGGGCCGGGGCCAACGTCCTGACTTTC.

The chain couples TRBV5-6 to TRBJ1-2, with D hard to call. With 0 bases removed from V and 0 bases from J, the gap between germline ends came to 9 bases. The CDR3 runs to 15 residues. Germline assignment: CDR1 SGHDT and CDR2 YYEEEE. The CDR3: CASSLEVRANYGYTF. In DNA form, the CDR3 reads TGTGCCAGCAGCTTGGAGGTCAGAGCTAACTATGGCTACACCTTC.

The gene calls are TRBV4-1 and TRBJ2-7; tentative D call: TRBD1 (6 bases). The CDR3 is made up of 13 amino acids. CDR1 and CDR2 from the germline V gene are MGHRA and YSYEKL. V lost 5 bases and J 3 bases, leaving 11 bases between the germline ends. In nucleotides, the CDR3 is TGCGCCAGCAGCTCGGACAGATACTACGAGCAGTACTTC. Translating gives CASSSDRYYEQYF.

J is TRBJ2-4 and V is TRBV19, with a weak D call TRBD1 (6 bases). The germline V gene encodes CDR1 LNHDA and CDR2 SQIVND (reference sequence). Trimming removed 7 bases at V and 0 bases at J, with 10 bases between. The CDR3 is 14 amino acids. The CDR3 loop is CASMARGAKNIQYF. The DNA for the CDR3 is TGTGCCAGTATGGCCAGGGGAGCCAAAAACATTCAGTACTTC.

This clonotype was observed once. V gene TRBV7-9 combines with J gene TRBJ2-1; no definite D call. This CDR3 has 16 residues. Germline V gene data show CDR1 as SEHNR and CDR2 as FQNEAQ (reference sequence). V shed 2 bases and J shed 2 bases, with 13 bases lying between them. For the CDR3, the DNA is TGTGCCAGCAGCTTAAGTGGCAGTTCCGCCTACAATGAGCAGTTCTTC. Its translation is CASSLSGSSAYNEQFF.

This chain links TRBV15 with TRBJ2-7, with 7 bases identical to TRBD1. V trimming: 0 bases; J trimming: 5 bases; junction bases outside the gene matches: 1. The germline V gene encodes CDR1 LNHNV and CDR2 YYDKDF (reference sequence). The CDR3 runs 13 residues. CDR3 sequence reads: CATSRETGNEQYV. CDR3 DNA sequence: TGTGCCACCAGCAGAGAGACAGGGAACGAGCAGTACGTC.

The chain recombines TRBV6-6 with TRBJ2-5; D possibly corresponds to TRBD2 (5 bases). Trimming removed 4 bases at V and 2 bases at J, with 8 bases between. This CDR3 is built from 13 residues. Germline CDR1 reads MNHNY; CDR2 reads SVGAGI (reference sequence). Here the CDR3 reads CASSSRRQETQYF. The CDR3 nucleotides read TGTGCCAGCAGTTCGAGGAGGCAAGAGACCCAGTACTTC.

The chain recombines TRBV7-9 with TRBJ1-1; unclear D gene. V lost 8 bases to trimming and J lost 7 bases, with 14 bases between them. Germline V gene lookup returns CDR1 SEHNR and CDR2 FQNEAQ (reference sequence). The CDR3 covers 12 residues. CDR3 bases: TGTGCCAGCGGACCCTCCCCGGGTGAAGCTTTCTTT. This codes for CASGPSPGEAFF. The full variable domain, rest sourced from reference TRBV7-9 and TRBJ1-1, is DTGVSQNPRHKITKRGQNVTFRCDPISEHNRLYWYRQTLGQGPEFLTYFQNEAQLEKSRLLSDRFSAERPKGSFSTLEIQRTEQGDSAMYLCASGPSPGEAFFGQGTRLTVV.

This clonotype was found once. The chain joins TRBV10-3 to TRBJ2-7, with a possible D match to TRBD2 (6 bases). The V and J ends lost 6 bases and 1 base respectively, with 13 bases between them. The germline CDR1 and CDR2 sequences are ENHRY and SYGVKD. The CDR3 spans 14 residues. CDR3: CAIREEGLSYEQYF. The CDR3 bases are TGTGCCATCAGGGAGGAGGGGCTGTCCTACGAGCAGTACTTC.

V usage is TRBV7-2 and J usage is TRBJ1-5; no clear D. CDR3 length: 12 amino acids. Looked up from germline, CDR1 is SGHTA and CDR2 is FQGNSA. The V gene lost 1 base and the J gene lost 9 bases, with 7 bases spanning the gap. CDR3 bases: TGTGCCAGCAGCTTAGGGCAGAGGCCCCAGCATTTT. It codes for CASSLGQRPQHF. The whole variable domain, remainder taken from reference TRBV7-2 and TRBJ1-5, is GAGVSQSPSNKVTEKGKDVELRCDPISGHTALYWYRQSLGQGLEFLIYFQGNSAPDKSGLPSDRFSAERTGGSVSTLTIQRTQQEDSAVYLCASSLGQRPQHFGDGTRLSIL.